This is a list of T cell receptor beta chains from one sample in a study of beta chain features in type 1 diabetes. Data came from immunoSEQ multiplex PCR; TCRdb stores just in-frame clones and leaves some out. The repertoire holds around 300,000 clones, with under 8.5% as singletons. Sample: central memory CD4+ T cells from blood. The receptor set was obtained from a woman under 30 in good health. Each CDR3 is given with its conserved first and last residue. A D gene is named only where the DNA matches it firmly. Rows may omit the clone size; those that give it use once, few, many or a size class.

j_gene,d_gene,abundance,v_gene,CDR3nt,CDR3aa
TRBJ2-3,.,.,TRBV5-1,TGCGCCAGCAGCTTCGCCCCAGGTGGGGCAGATACGCAGTATTTT,CASSFAPGGADTQYF
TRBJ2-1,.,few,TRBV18,TGTGCCAGCTCCCCGCCGGGGCAGCTAGTCAATGAGCAGTTCTTC,CASSPPGQLVNEQFF
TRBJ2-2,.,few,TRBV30,TGTGCCTGGAGGAAGGGGGGACCCGGGGAGCTGTTTTTT,CAWRKGGPGELFF
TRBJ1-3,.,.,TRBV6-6,TGTGCCAGCAGTTCCCAAACAGGGATAGCTGGAAACACCATATATTTT,CASSSQTGIAGNTIYF
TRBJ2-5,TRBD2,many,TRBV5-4,TGTGCCAGCAGCGTGACTAGCGGGGGCCGGGGAGAGACCCAGTACTTC,CASSVTSGGRGETQYF
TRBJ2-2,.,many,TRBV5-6,TGTGCCAGCAGCTTCAACAGGGACACCGGGGAGCTGTTTTTT,CASSFNRDTGELFF
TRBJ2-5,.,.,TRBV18,TGTGCCAGCTCACCCAGGGCGGAGACCCAGTACTTC,CASSPRAETQYF
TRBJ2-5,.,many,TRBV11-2,TGTGCCAGCAGCGCAGCCGGGAAAGGGCTGCAAGAGACCCAGTACTTC,CASSAAGKGLQETQYF
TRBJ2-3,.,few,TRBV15,TGTGCCACCAGCACACCGACCCGTGCCGCAGATACGCAGTATTTT,CATSTPTRAADTQYF
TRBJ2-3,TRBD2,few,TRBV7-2,TGTGCCAGCAGCAAAGTGGGGGGGAGCACAGATACGCAGTATTTT,CASSKVGGSTDTQYF
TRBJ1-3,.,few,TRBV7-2,TGTGCCAGCAGCTTAGCCGTCGGAAACACCATATATTTT,CASSLAVGNTIYF
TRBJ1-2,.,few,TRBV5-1,TGCGCCAGCAGCTTGAACAGGGATGGTGGCTACACCTTC,CASSLNRDGGYTF
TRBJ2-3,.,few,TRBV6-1,TGTGCCAGCAGTGAAGGACGCACAGATACGCAGTATTTT,CASSEGRTDTQYF
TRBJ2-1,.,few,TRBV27,TGTGCCAGCAAGGAGGGATTGCACAATGAGCAGTTCTTC,CASKEGLHNEQFF
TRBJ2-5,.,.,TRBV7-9,TGTGCCAGCAGCTTAGGAGGCAAGAGGGTGGCGACCCAGTACTTC,CASSLGGKRVATQYF
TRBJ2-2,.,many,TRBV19,TGTGCCAGTAGTATTCGTTCCGGGGAGCTGTTTTTT,CASSIRSGELFF
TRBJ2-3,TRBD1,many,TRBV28,TGTGCCAGCAGTACAGGGGGCACAGATACGCAGTATTTT,CASSTGGTDTQYF
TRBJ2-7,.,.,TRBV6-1,TGTGCCAGCAGTGAATCATACTCGTACGAGCAGTACTTC,CASSESYSYEQYF
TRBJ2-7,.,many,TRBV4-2,TGTGCCAGCAGCCAAGAAGGGCGCAGGACTTCCTACGAGCAGTACTTC,CASSQEGRRTSYEQYF
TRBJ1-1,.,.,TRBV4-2,TGTGCCAGCACCTCCCAGGAGGGTGGCACTGAAGCTTTCTTT,CASTSQEGGTEAFF
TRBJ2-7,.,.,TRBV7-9,TGTGCCAGCAGCTTAAGGCAAGAGCAGTACTTC,CASSLRQEQYF
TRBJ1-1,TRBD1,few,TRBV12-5,TGTGCTAGTGGTTTGGGGCTAGGACAGGGGGATACTGAAGCTTTCTTT,CASGLGLGQGDTEAFF
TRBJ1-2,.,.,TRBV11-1,TGTGCCAGCAGCTTAGATGCGGTCGGGAATGGCTACACCTTC,CASSLDAVGNGYTF
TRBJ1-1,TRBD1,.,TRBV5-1,TGCGCCAGCAGCCAGGGACAGGGGCTCAGGGGTTTCTTT,CASSQGQGLRGFF
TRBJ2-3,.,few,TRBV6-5,TGTGCCAGCAGGACTAGCACAGATACGCAGTATTTT,CASRTSTDTQYF
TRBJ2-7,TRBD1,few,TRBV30,TGTGCCTGGGGACAGGCCTACGAGCAGTACTTC,CAWGQAYEQYF
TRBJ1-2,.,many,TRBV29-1,TGCAGCGTTGAGTGGGGGCGCGGCGATGGCTACACCTTC,CSVEWGRGDGYTF
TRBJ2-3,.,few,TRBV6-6,TGTGCCAGCCTTTCCACTAGCACAGATACGCAGTATTTT,CASLSTSTDTQYF
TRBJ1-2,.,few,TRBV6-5,TGTGCCACTACCAACAGTCCGACTAACTATGGCTACACCTTC,CATTNSPTNYGYTF
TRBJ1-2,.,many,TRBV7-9,TGTGCCAGCAGCTTAGAAGCGCTGGTGAGGGGAAACACCTTC,CASSLEALVRGNTF
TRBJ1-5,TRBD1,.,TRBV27,TGTGCCAGCAGACCTGGACAGGGCCGTATCGGCAATCAGCCCCAGCATTTT,CASRPGQGRIGNQPQHF
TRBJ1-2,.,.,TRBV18,TGTGCCAGCTCACCACCAGGCAGGGACCAAGCTAACTATGGCTACACCTTC,CASSPPGRDQANYGYTF
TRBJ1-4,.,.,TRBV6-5,TGTGCCAGCAGTTACTCCCGGACACACCCGGGGGGACTGTTTTTT,CASSYSRTHPGGLFF
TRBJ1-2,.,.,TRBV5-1,TGCGCCAGCAGCTTAGAGGGTTCCTATGGCTACACCTTC,CASSLEGSYGYTF
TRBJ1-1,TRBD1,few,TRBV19,TGTGCCAGTAGTGCTACCCGGGACAGGGGATGGGAGGTGGCTGAAGCTTTCTTT,CASSATRDRGWEVAEAFF
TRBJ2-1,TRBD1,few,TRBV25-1,TGTGCCAGCAGTGGGGACAGGGTCTACAATGAGCAGTTCTTC,CASSGDRVYNEQFF
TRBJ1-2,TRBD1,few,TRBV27,TGTGCCAGCAGTTTAGACAGGGGTGGCTATGGCTACACCTTC,CASSLDRGGYGYTF
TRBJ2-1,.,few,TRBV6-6,TGTGCCAGCAGCTCGTTCGGACGGAGGTCCTACAATGAGCAGTTCTTC,CASSSFGRRSYNEQFF
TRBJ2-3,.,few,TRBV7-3,TGTGCCAGCAGCCCTATAGCGGTCCCGCAGTATTTT,CASSPIAVPQYF
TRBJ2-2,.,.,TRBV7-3,TGTGCCAGCAGCTACGTCCCAGGGGAGCTGTTTTTT,CASSYVPGELFF
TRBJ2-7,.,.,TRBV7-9,TGTGCCAGCAGCTACGAGGGGTATTACTCCTACGAGCAGTACTTC,CASSYEGYYSYEQYF
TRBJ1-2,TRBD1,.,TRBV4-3,TGCGCCAGCAGCCAGCAGGGACAGGGCCTAAACTATGGCTACACCTTC,CASSQQGQGLNYGYTF
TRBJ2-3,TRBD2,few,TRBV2,TGTGCCAGCAGGGGAACTAGCGGGAGTAAAACAGATACGCAGTATTTT,CASRGTSGSKTDTQYF
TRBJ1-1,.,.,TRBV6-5,TGTGCCAGCAGAGCTTCCTCGTTGAACACTGAAGCTTTCTTT,CASRASSLNTEAFF
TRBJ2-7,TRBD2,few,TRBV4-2,TGTGCCAGCAGCCCAACTCCCTTGCGGGAGAGTCCCGAGCAGTACTTC,CASSPTPLRESPEQYF
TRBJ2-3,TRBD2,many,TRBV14,TGTGCCAGCAGCCCGCAGCTAGCGGGGGTCGCTACGCAGTATTTT,CASSPQLAGVATQYF
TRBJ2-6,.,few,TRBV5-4,TGTGCCAGCAGCCCCGGGGTATCTGGGGCCAACGTCCTGACTTTC,CASSPGVSGANVLTF
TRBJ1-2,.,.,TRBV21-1,TGTGCCAGCAGCAAATTTACCCTACTAGACAGTCCAAAAACTATAGGCTACACCTTC,CASSKFTLLDSPKTIGYTF
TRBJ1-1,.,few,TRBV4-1,TGCGCCAGCAGCCGGAGGGAGCAGGTGAACACTGAAGCTTTCTTT,CASSRREQVNTEAFF
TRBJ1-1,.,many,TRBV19,TGTGCCAGTAGTACTGGACAGCCCAACACTGAAGCTTTCTTT,CASSTGQPNTEAFF
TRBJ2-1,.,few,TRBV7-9,TGTGCCAGCAGCCGTCAGTTGAGCTCCTACAATGAGCAGTTCTTC,CASSRQLSSYNEQFF
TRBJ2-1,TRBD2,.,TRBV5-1,TGCGCCAGCAGCTTGGCGGGCGCGGGGGGCTCCTACAATGAGCAGTTCTTC,CASSLAGAGGSYNEQFF
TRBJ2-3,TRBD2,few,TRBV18,TGTGCCAGCTCCCAAGGGACTAGCGGGACCTACACAGATACGCAGTATTTT,CASSQGTSGTYTDTQYF
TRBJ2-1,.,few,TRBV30,TGTGCCTGGAGACTAGGGGGGTGGAATGAGCAGTTCTTC,CAWRLGGWNEQFF
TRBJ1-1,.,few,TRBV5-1,TGCGCCAGCAGCTTGATACAGGACACTGAAGCTTTCTTT,CASSLIQDTEAFF